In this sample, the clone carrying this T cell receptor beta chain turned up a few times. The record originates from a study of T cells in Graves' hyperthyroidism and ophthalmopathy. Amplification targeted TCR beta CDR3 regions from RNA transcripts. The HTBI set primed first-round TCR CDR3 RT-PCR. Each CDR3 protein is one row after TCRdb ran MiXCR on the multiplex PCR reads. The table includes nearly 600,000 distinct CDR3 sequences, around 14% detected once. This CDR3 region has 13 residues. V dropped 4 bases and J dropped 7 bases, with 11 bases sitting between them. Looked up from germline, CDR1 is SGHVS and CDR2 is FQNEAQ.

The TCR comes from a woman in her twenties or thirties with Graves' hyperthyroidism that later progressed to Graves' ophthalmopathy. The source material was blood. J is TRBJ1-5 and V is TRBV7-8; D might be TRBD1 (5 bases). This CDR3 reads CASSSRVQQPQHF. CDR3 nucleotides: TGTGCCAGCAGCTCCAGGGTCCAGCAGCCCCAGCATTTT. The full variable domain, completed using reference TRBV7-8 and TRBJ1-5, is GAGVSQSPRYKVAKRGQDVALRCDPISGHVSLFWYQQALGQGPEFLTYFQNEAQLDKSGLPSDRFFAERPEGSVSTLKIQRTQQEDSAVYLCASSSRVQQPQHFGDGTRLSIL.